The 5 T cell receptor beta chains reported below all come from one sample, sequenced in a study of T cell responses to AZD1222 COVID-19 vaccine. Sequencing was performed with immunoSEQ multiplex PCR; in TCRdb, only in-frame clones are kept and a portion is missing. The sample lists more than 95,000 clones; 80% to 90% were seen once. The source was peripheral blood, collected on day 0 of AZD1222 vaccination. Every receptor here comes from an adult in good health.

Comments on this clone: Other DNA variants within this sample encode the same CDR3. The rearrangement joins TRBV6-4 to TRBJ2-2; D gene unclear. V was cut by 3 bases and J by 1 base, with 3 bases left in between. The germline CDR1 and CDR2 sequences are MRHNA and SNTAGT. The CDR3 has 13 residues. The CDR3 coding sequence is TGTGCCAGCAGTGAAGGGAACACCGGGGAGCTGTTTTTT. Translation: CASSEGNTGELFF.

The rearrangement uses TRBV3-1 (or the pseudogene TRBV3-2) and TRBJ2-5; TRBD2 agrees at 13 bases. The CDR3 loop spans 17 amino acids. Losses at the gene ends were 0 bases for V and 5 bases for J; bases not matched to a gene: 6. Germline lookup yields CDR1 LGHDT and CDR2 YNNKEL (reference sequence). The CDR3 sequence: CASSQDRTSGRGETQYF. For the CDR3, the DNA is TGTGCCAGCAGCCAAGACCGGACTAGCGGGAGAGGGGAGACCCAGTACTTC.

This rearrangement joins TRBV18 to TRBJ2-7; TRBD1 matches at 9 bases. Per the germline V gene, CDR1 is KGHSH and CDR2 is LQKENI. This CDR3 spans 14 amino acids. Losses at the gene ends were 4 bases for V and 3 bases for J; bases not matched to a gene: 4. CDR3 in amino acids: CASSLDRGVYEQYF. In nucleotides, the CDR3 is TGTGCCAGCTCACTAGACAGGGGGGTCTACGAGCAGTACTTC.

The gene calls are TRBV11-2 and TRBJ2-7; unclear D gene. Germline lookup yields CDR1 SGHAT and CDR2 FQNNGV. The CDR3 has 15 residues. V lost 3 bases to trimming and J lost 0 bases, with 12 bases between them. CDR3: CASSFARTNSYEQYF. The CDR3 bases are TGTGCCAGCAGCTTCGCGCGGACCAACTCCTACGAGCAGTACTTC. The full variable domain, with the rest looked up from reference TRBV11-2 and TRBJ2-7, is EAGVAQSPRYKIIEKRQSVAFWCNPISGHATLYWYQQILGQGPKLLIQFQNNGVVDDSQLPKDRFSAERLKGVDSTLKIQPAKLEDSAVYLCASSFARTNSYEQYFGPGTRLTVT.

V gene TRBV28 combines with J gene TRBJ1-5; D is unclear. CDR3 size: 17 residues. Trimming left V 4 bases short and J 3 bases short, with 19 bases between. The germline gives CDR1 MDHEN, CDR2 SYDVKM. CDR3 DNA: TGTGCCAGCAGTTCAATCAAAACGGGGTGGGCCAATCAGCCCCAGCATTTT. Translating it yields CASSSIKTGWANQPQHF.